This T cell receptor (beta chain) originates from a study of CD8+ T cells in alopecia areata. Study results and caveats: The study found that many expanded lesional clones persisted in scalp and blood during tofacitinib. Expanded CD8+ clones among the top 100, and scalp clonality, were significantly decreased by tofacitinib. TCR sharing was clearer in mice than between patients, perhaps partly owing to patient HLA diversity.

With respect to this clone: Its antigen is still unknown.

Investigators isolated RNA and reverse transcribed it into cDNA to act as the sequencing template. The repertoire was sequenced with immunoSEQ multiplex PCR; TCRdb's copy has only in-frame clones and lacks some. The sample yields fewer than 250,000 clones, roughly 60% seen once. The CDR3 spans 12 residues. In germline, CDR1 is SQVTM, CDR2 ANQGSEA. The germline V and J ends were trimmed by 5 bases and 5 bases, with 12 bases remaining between them. Documented treatment: oral pan-JAK inhibitor, 5-10 mg twice daily. This receptor was taken from a human donor with alopecia areata. Source: CD4+ T cells sorted from blood, taken around week 50, from a patient treated with tofacitinib. This rearrangement joins TRBV29-1 to TRBJ1-2, with D perhaps matching TRBD1 (6 bases). CDR3 nucleotides: TGCAGCGTTTCAGGGGAAACGTATGGCTACACCTTC. It is translated as CSVSGETYGYTF.